What follows are 7 T cell receptor beta chains derived from one specimen sequenced in a study of T cells in Graves' hyperthyroidism and ophthalmopathy. Regions amplified from RNA transcripts were the TCR beta CDR3 regions. The study used the HTBI primer set for a first-round RT-PCR of the TCR CDR3. TCRdb independently ran MiXCR on the multiplex PCR reads; one entry per CDR3 protein. The profile shows some 560,000 distinct CDR3 sequences, around 15% of them singletons. Sequenced material: blood. All receptors derive from a woman in her thirties or forties with Graves' hyperthyroidism.

There are many counts of this clonotype. The chain recombines TRBV7-8 with TRBJ2-3; D is perhaps TRBD1 (6 bases). Germline CDR1 reads SGHVS; CDR2 reads FQNEAQ. V gave up 1 base and J gave up 2 bases, with 13 bases separating them. This CDR3 is built from 16 residues. CDR3 sequence (DNA): TGTGCCAGCAGCTTAGAAGGGCAGGGGATCACAGATACGCAGTATTTT. Translating it yields CASSLEGQGITDTQYF.

In the case of this clonotype: The junction shows a germline mismatch at one end, possibly a read error. The chain couples TRBV5-1 to TRBJ1-5; D gene uncertain. The CDR3 runs to 15 residues. CDR1 is SGHRS and CDR2 is YFSETQ in the germline V gene. The CDR3 loop is CASSLEGKSNRPQHF. The CDR3 DNA reads TGCGCCAGCAGCTTGGAAGGGAAAAGCAATCGGCCCCAGCATTTT.

Remarks on this clonotype: Possible read error: a much larger clone is one base away. The chain combines TRBV28 with TRBJ2-6, with 7 bases aligning to TRBD1. CDR3 length: 18 residues. Germline V lookup: CDR1 MDHEN, CDR2 SYDVKM. The CDR3 reads CASSNRGSALSGANVPTF. The CDR3 coding sequence is TGTGCCAGCAGCAACAGGGGCTCCGCTCTCTCTGGGGCCAACGTCCCGACTTTC.

The J gene is TRBJ1-2, the V gene TRBV10-3; 8 nucleotides match TRBD1. The CDR3 sequence is 15 residues long. Germline CDR1 ENHRY, CDR2 SYGVKD. Trimming cost V 10 bases and J 4 bases; bases outside gene matches: 14. CDR3 protein: CATHPGGEGSYGYTF. Written as DNA, the CDR3 is TGTGCCACCCACCCAGGGGGCGAGGGTAGCTATGGCTACACCTTC.

This clonotype has at least ten counts. This CDR3 is CASSQGSGTSSYEQYF. The CDR3 bases are TGTGCCAGCAGCCAAGGAAGCGGGACCTCCTCCTACGAGCAGTACTTC. This rearrangement joins TRBV14 to TRBJ2-7, with 7 bases fitting TRBD2. V lost 1 base, J lost 0 bases, and 6 bases stayed unmatched. This CDR3 has 16 amino acids. Germline loops: CDR1 SGHDN, CDR2 FVKESK.

This sequence joins TRBV12-3 or TRBV12-4 and TRBJ1-4; 9 nucleotides agree with TRBD1. CDR3 length equals 14 residues. The junction had 8 bases not matched to a gene; V was cut back by 8 bases and J by 7 bases. The CDR3 DNA reads TGTGCCAGCGGGACCGGGACAGGGCGTGAAAAACTGTTTTTT. Amino acid sequence: CASGTGTGREKLFF.

The V call is TRBV5-1, the J call TRBJ2-2, with 7 bases that match TRBD2. V gave up 5 bases and J gave up 6 bases; unmatched junction bases: 1. Germline V gene data show CDR1 as SGHRS and CDR2 as YFSETQ. CDR3 length: 12 amino acids. This CDR3 is CASSGGAGELFF. In DNA form, the CDR3 reads TGCGCCAGCAGTGGGGGGGCCGGGGAGCTGTTTTTT.